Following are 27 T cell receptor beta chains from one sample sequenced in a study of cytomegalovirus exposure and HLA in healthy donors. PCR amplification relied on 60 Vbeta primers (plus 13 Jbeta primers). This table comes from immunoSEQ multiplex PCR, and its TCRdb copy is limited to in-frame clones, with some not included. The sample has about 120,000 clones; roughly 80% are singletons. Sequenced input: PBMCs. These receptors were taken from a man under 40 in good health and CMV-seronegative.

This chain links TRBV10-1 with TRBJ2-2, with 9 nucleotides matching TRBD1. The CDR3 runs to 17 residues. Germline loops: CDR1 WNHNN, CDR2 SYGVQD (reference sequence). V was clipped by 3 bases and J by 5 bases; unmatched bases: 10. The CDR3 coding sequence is TGCGCCAGCAGTGATTTACAGGGGGCGCGTGGTACCGGGGAGCTGTTTTTT. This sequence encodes CASSDLQGARGTGELFF.

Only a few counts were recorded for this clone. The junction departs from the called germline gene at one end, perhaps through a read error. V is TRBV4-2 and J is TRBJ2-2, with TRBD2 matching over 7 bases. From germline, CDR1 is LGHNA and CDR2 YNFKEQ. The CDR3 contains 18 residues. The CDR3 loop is CASSKNPLAATNAGELFF. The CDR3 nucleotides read TGTGCCAGCAGCAAGAACCCCCTAGCGGCGACGAACGCCGGGGAGCTGTTTTTT.

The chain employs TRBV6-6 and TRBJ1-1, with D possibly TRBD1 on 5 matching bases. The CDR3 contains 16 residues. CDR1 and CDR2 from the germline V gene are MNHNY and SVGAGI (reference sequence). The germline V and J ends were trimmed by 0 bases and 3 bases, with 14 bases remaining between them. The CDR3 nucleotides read TGTGCCAGCAGTTACTCGAAGGCAGGAGGGGACACTGAAGCTTTCTTT. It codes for CASSYSKAGGDTEAFF.

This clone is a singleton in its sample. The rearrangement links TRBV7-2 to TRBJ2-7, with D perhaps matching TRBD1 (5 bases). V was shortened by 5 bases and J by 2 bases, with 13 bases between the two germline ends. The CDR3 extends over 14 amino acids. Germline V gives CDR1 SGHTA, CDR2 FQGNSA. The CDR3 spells CASSVLTGTYEQYF. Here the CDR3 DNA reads TGTGCCAGCAGCGTCCTCACAGGTACCTACGAGCAGTACTTC. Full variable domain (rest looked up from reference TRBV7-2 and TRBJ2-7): GAGVSQSPSNKVTEKGKDVELRCDPISGHTALYWYRQSLGQGLEFLIYFQGNSAPDKSGLPSDRFSAERTGGSVSTLTIQRTQQEDSAVYLCASSVLTGTYEQYFGPGTRLTVT.

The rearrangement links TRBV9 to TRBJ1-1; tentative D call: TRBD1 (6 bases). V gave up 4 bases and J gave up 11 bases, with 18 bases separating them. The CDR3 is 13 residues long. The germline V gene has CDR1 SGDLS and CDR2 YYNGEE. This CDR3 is CASSPLRGIEAFF. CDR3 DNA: TGTGCCAGCAGCCCCTTGAGGGGGATCGAGGCTTTCTTT.

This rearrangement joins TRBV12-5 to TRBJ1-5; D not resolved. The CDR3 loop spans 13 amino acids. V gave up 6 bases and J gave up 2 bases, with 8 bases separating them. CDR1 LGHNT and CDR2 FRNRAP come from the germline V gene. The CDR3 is CASGVGGNQPQHF. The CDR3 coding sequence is TGTGCTAGTGGCGTCGGGGGCAATCAGCCCCAGCATTTT.

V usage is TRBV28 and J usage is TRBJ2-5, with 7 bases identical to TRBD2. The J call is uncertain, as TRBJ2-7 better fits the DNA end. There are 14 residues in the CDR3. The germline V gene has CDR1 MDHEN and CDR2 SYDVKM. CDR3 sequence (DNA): TGTGCCAGCAGCCCGCGGGGGAGGGATGGCGAGCAGTACTTC. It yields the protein CASSPRGRDGEQYF.

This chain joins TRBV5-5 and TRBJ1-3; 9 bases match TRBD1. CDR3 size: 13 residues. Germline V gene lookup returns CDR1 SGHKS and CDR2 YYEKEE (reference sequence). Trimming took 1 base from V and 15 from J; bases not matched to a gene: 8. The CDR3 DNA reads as TGTGCCAGCAGCTTGTCCCGGGACAGGGTTCCATATTTT. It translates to CASSLSRDRVPYF.

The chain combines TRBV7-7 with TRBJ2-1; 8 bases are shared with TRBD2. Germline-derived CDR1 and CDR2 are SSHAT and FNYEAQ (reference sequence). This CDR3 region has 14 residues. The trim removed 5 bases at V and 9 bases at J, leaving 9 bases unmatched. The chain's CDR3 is CASSPSAGVGEQFF. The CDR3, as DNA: TGTGCCAGCAGCCCCTCAGCGGGGGTCGGTGAGCAGTTCTTC.

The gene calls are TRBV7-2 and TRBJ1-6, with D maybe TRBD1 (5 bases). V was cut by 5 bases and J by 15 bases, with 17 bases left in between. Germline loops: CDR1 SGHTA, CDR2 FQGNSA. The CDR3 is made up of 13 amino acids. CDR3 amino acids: CASSGLDGQSLHF. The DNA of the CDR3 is TGTGCCAGCAGCGGGTTGGATGGACAAAGCCTCCACTTT. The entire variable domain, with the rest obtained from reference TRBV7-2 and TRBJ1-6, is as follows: GAGVSQSPSNKVTEKGKDVELRCDPISGHTALYWYRQSLGQGLEFLIYFQGNSAPDKSGLPSDRFSAERTGGSVSTLTIQRTQQEDSAVYLCASSGLDGQSLHFGNGTRLTVT.

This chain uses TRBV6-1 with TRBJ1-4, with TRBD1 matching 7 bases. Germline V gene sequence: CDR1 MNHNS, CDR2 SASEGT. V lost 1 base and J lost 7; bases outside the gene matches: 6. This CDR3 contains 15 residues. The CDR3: CASSEGQGAFEKLFF. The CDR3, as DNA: TGTGCCAGCAGTGAAGGACAGGGTGCATTTGAAAAACTGTTTTTT.

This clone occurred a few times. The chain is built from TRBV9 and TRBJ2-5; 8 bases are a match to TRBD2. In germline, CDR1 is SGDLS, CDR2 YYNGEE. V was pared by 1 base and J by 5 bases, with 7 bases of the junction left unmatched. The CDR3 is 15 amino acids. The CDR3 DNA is TGTGCCAGCAGCGTATGGGAGCGGGAGACGGAGACCCAGTACTTC. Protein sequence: CASSVWERETETQYF.

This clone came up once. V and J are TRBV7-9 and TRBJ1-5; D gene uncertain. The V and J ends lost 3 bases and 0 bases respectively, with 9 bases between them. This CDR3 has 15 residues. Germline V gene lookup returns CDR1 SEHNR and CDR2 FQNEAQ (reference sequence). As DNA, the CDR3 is TGTGCCAGCAGCTTGGGCCCCAGTAGCAATCAGCCCCAGCATTTT. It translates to CASSLGPSSNQPQHF.

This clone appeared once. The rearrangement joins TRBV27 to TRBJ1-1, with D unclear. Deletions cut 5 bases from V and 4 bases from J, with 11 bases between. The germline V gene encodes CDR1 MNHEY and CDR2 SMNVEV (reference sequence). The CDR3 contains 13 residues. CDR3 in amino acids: CASSLTPGTEAFF. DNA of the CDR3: TGTGCCAGCAGTCTTACTCCGGGCACTGAAGCTTTCTTT.

CDR3 coding DNA: TGTGCCTGGAGTGTGCCAGGGGGCTTTGGAAATCAGCCCCAGCATTTT. Protein sequence: CAWSVPGGFGNQPQHF. The chain links TRBV30 to TRBJ1-5; TRBD1 aligns across 8 bases. Germline values: CDR1 GTSNPN, CDR2 SVGIG (reference sequence). After removal of 0 bases from V and 4 bases from J, the junction contained 8 bases not matched to a gene. CDR3 length equals 16 residues.

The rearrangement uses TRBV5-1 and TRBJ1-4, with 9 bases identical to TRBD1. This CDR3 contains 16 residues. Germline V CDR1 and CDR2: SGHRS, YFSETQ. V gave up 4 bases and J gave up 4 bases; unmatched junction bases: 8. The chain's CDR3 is CASSPGGTGINEKLFF. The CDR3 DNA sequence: TGCGCCAGCAGCCCGGGGGGGACAGGGATTAATGAAAAACTGTTTTTT.

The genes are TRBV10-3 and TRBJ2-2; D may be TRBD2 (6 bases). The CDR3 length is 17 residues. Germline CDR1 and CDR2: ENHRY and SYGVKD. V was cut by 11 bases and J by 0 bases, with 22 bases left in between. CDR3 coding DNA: TGTGCCGCCTCTGGGCGGGGAGGCGGCGCGAACACCGGGGAGCTGTTTTTT. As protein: CAASGRGGGANTGELFF.

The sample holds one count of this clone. The DNA of the CDR3 is TGTGCCAGCAAGCACAGGGAGCATTCACCCCTCCACTTT. Translated: CASKHREHSPLHF. V gene TRBV6-1 combines with J gene TRBJ1-6; D may be TRBD1 (6 bases). The germline V gene has CDR1 MNHNS and CDR2 SASEGT. The CDR3 loop spans 13 amino acids. Trimming took off 7 bases at V and 8 bases at J, with 12 bases between the two ends.

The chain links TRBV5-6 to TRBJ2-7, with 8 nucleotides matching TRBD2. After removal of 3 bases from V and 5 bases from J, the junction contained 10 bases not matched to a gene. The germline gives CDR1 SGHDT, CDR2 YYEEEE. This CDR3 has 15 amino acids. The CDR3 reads CASSSIGGGIHEQYF. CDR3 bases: TGTGCCAGCAGCTCCATCGGGGGGGGGATCCACGAGCAGTACTTC.

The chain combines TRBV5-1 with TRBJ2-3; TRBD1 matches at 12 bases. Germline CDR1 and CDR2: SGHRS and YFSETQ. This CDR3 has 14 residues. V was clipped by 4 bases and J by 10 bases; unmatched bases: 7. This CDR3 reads CASSPGQGAPSQYF. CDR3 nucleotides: TGCGCCAGCAGCCCGGGACAGGGGGCTCCTTCGCAGTATTTT.

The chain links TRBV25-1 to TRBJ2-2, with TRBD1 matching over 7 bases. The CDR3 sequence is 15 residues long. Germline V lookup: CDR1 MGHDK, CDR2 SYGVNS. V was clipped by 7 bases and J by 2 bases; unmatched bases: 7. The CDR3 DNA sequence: TGTGCCAGCACCCAAGGGGGCCTTAACACCGGGGAGCTGTTTTTT. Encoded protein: CASTQGGLNTGELFF.

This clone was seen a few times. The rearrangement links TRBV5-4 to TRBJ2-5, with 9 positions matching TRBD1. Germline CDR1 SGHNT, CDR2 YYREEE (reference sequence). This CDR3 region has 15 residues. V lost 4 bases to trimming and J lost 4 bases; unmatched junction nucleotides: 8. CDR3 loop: CASSPQRTGVETQYF. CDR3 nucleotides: TGTGCCAGCAGCCCGCAAAGGACAGGGGTAGAGACCCAGTACTTC.

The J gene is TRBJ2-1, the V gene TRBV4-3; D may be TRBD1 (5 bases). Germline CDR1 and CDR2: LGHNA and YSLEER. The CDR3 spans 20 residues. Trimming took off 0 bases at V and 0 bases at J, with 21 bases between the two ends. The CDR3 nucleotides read TGCGCCAGCAGCCAAGATCCTCTTACGACAGAGCTTAGCTCCTACAATGAGCAGTTCTTC. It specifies CASSQDPLTTELSSYNEQFF.

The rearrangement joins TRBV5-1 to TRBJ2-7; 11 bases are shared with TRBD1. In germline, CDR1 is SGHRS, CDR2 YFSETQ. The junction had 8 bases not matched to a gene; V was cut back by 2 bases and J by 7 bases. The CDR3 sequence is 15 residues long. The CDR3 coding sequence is TGCGCCAGCAGCTTCAGGACAGGGGGCTCGTTAGAGCAGTACTTC. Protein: CASSFRTGGSLEQYF.

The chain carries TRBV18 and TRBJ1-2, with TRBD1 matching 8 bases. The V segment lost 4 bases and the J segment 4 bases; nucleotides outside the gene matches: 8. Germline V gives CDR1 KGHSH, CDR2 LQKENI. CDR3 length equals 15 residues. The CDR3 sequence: CASSRTTGEAYGYTF. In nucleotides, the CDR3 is TGTGCCAGCTCACGGACGACAGGGGAGGCCTATGGCTACACCTTC.

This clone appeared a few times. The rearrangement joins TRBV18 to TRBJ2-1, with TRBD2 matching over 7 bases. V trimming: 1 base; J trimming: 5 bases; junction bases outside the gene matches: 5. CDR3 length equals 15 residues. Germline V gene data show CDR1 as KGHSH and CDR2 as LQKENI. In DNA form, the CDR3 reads TGTGCCAGCTCACCACAACGGACTAGTGACAATGAGCAGTTCTTC. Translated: CASSPQRTSDNEQFF.

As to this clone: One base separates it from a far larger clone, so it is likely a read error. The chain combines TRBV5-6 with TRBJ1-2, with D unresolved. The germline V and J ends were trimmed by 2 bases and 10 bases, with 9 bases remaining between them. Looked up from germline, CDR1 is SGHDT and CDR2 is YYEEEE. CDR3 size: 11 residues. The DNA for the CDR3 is TGTGCCAGCAGCTTAGAACGAGCCTACACCTTC. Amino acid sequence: CASSLERAYTF.